A selection of T cell receptor beta chains follows, all from one sample in a study of shared T cell receptors in the human thymus. The repertoire was sequenced with immunoSEQ multiplex PCR; TCRdb's copy has only in-frame clones and lacks some. The table lists 600,000 or so clones, roughly 86% of them singletons. In addition, the sample was reused for a study of human thymus T cells.

The sample consisted of thymocytes. Receptor source: a boy under three years old with a congenital heart defect. Both conserved end residues are part of each CDR3. Fields, in order: V gene, clone size, J gene, D gene, CDR3 protein, CDR3 DNA. A D gene is named only where the DNA matches it firmly. Size tells how often a clone was seen (once, few, many) or the class of an expanded clone, and some rows leave it out.

V: TRBV4-3; size: NA; J: TRBJ2-5; D: NA; CDR3: CASSPGTRGQETQYF; DNA: TGCGCCAGCAGCCCCGGGACTCGGGGGCAAGAGACCCAGTACTTC
V: TRBV5-1; size: NA; J: TRBJ2-2; D: NA; CDR3: CASNQKTRGKNTGELFF; DNA: TGCGCCAGCAATCAAAAAACTCGGGGGAAAAACACCGGGGAGCTGTTTTTT
V: TRBV9; size: NA; J: TRBJ2-7; D: TRBD2; CDR3: CASSVARLAGPYEQYF; DNA: TGTGCCAGCAGCGTAGCGAGGCTAGCGGGACCCTACGAGCAGTACTTC
V: TRBV29-1; size: NA; J: TRBJ1-2; D: NA; CDR3: CSVVPQGIGGYTF; DNA: TGCAGCGTTGTCCCGCAGGGTATTGGTGGCTACACCTTC
V: TRBV7-8; size: NA; J: TRBJ2-3; D: NA; CDR3: CASSLFSFTDTQYF; DNA: TGTGCCAGCAGCTTATTTTCATTCACAGATACGCAGTATTTT
V: TRBV7-6; size: once; J: TRBJ1-2; D: TRBD1; CDR3: CASSLVGQGLEGYTF; DNA: TGTGCCAGCAGCTTAGTTGGACAGGGTCTAGAAGGCTACACCTTC
V: TRBV14; size: once; J: TRBJ2-1; D: NA; CDR3: CASSQDRLDQYNEQFF; DNA: TGTGCCAGCAGCCAAGATCGCCTAGATCAATACAATGAGCAGTTCTTC
V: TRBV9; size: NA; J: TRBJ2-6; D: TRBD2; CDR3: CASSTLAGGFRSGANVLTF; DNA: TGTGCCAGCAGCACACTAGCGGGGGGTTTCCGCTCTGGGGCCAACGTCCTGACTTTC
V: TRBV19; size: NA; J: TRBJ1-5; D: NA; CDR3: CASSIPGARDQPQHF; DNA: TGTGCCAGTAGTATTCCAGGGGCTAGGGATCAGCCCCAGCATTTT
V: TRBV18; size: NA; J: TRBJ1-6; D: TRBD1; CDR3: CASSPGTGLFNSPLHF; DNA: TGTGCCAGCTCCCCCGGGACAGGGTTGTTCAATTCACCCCTCCACTTT
V: TRBV11-2; size: NA; J: TRBJ2-7; D: NA; CDR3: CASSSNYPLEATEQYF; DNA: TGTGCCAGCAGCTCAAACTACCCATTGGAAGCCACCGAGCAGTACTTC
V: TRBV13; size: NA; J: TRBJ2-1; D: TRBD2; CDR3: CASSLSGGEYNEQFF; DNA: TGTGCCAGCAGCTTAAGCGGGGGGGAATACAATGAGCAGTTCTTC
V: TRBV27; size: NA; J: TRBJ1-5; D: NA; CDR3: CASSPQGTRALNQPQHF; DNA: TGTGCCAGCAGTCCACAGGGAACTCGGGCCCTTAATCAGCCCCAGCATTTT
V: TRBV5-1; size: NA; J: TRBJ1-1; D: NA; CDR3: CASSLGTPVGLKNTEAFF; DNA: TGCGCCAGCAGCTTGGGAACGCCCGTGGGCTTGAAGAACACTGAAGCTTTCTTT
V: TRBV10-2; size: NA; J: TRBJ1-5; D: NA; CDR3: CASSESRSIPYSNQPQHF; DNA: TGCGCCAGCAGTGAGTCGCGGAGTATACCATATAGCAATCAGCCCCAGCATTTT
V: TRBV4-3; size: NA; J: TRBJ2-1; D: NA; CDR3: CASSQDGFRVNEQFF; DNA: TGCGCCAGCAGCCAAGACGGTTTCAGGGTGAATGAGCAGTTCTTC
V: TRBV19; size: once; J: TRBJ1-2; D: NA; CDR3: CARPGYGYTF; DNA: TGTGCCAGACCAGGCTATGGCTACACCTTC
V: TRBV7-2; size: NA; J: TRBJ2-3; D: TRBD2; CDR3: CASSSPRTSGVTDTQYF; DNA: TGTGCCAGCAGCTCGCCCCGGACTAGCGGAGTCACAGATACGCAGTATTTT
V: TRBV27; size: once; J: TRBJ2-7; D: TRBD1; CDR3: CASSWTGAPYEQYF; DNA: TGTGCCAGCAGCTGGACAGGGGCCCCCTACGAGCAGTACTTC
V: TRBV5-1; size: NA; J: TRBJ2-3; D: NA; CDR3: CASSWVGGRGDTQYF; DNA: TGCGCCAGCAGCTGGGTGGGGGGGCGAGGAGATACGCAGTATTTT
V: TRBV5-6; size: NA; J: TRBJ1-2; D: TRBD1; CDR3: CASSFPQDRASRTF; DNA: TGTGCCAGCAGCTTTCCCCAGGACAGGGCGTCGCGCACCTTC
V: TRBV18; size: once; J: TRBJ1-2; D: NA; CDR3: CASFTNGVPYGYTF; DNA: TGTGCCAGCTTCACCAACGGGGTCCCCTATGGCTACACCTTC
V: TRBV2; size: NA; J: TRBJ1-6; D: TRBD1; CDR3: CASSPRTGSLLSYNSPLHF; DNA: TGTGCCAGCAGCCCAAGGACAGGGTCCCTCCTCTCCTATAATTCACCCCTCCACTTT
V: TRBV18; size: NA; J: TRBJ2-7; D: NA; CDR3: CASSPREAYEQYF; DNA: TGTGCCAGCTCACCACGAGAAGCCTACGAGCAGTACTTC
V: TRBV11-2; size: NA; J: TRBJ2-3; D: NA; CDR3: CASSLDERTDRTDTQYF; DNA: TGTGCCAGCAGCTTAGATGAGAGGACAGATCGCACAGATACGCAGTATTTT
V: TRBV18; size: NA; J: TRBJ2-3; D: NA; CDR3: CASSSLGRGDTQYF; DNA: TGTGCCAGCTCATCTCTAGGACGGGGAGATACGCAGTATTTT
V: TRBV2; size: NA; J: TRBJ1-1; D: TRBD1; CDR3: CASSDPGTGRNTEAFF; DNA: TGTGCCAGCAGTGACCCCGGGACAGGGCGCAACACTGAAGCTTTCTTT
V: TRBV27; size: NA; J: TRBJ2-3; D: TRBD1; CDR3: CASSCEPGQGADTQYF; DNA: TGTGCCAGCAGTTGTGAACCGGGACAGGGCGCAGATACGCAGTATTTT
V: TRBV19; size: NA; J: TRBJ1-5; D: NA; CDR3: CASLGGDQPQHF; DNA: TGTGCCAGTCTAGGGGGAGATCAGCCCCAGCATTTT
V: TRBV4-1; size: NA; J: TRBJ1-2; D: TRBD1; CDR3: CASSQGHLRDRGYYGYTF; DNA: TGCGCCAGCAGCCAAGGGCACCTCCGGGACAGGGGTTACTATGGCTACACCTTC
V: TRBV7-9; size: NA; J: TRBJ2-7; D: TRBD1; CDR3: CASSLGPDRVAYEQYF; DNA: TGTGCCAGCAGCTTGGGGCCCGACAGGGTCGCCTACGAGCAGTACTTC
V: TRBV9; size: NA; J: TRBJ2-7; D: TRBD1; CDR3: CASSVGRGLYEQYF; DNA: TGTGCCAGCAGCGTGGGCAGGGGGCTGTACGAGCAGTACTTC
V: TRBV5-1; size: NA; J: TRBJ1-1; D: TRBD1; CDR3: CASSSTGTGGWGTEAFF; DNA: TGCGCCAGCAGCTCGACCGGGACAGGGGGTTGGGGCACTGAAGCTTTCTTT
V: TRBV27; size: NA; J: TRBJ1-3; D: NA; CDR3: CASWEGSGNTIYF; DNA: TGTGCCAGCTGGGAGGGCTCTGGAAACACCATATATTTT
V: TRBV19; size: NA; J: TRBJ2-2; D: NA; CDR3: CASSIGVGGSFGELFF; DNA: TGTGCCAGTAGTATCGGGGTGGGCGGTTCGTTCGGGGAGCTGTTTTTT
V: TRBV6-1; size: NA; J: TRBJ1-1; D: NA; CDR3: CASSSKREGNTEAFF; DNA: TGTGCCAGCTCCTCGAAACGGGAAGGGAACACTGAAGCTTTCTTT
V: TRBV7-9; size: NA; J: TRBJ1-2; D: NA; CDR3: CASSLGNSYGYTF; DNA: TGTGCCAGCAGCTTAGGTAATAGCTATGGCTACACCTTC
V: TRBV15; size: NA; J: TRBJ1-5; D: TRBD1; CDR3: CATSRGGDRDIRQPQHF; DNA: TGTGCCACCAGCAGAGGGGGGGACAGGGACATTAGACAGCCCCAGCATTTT
V: TRBV7-9; size: NA; J: TRBJ2-5; D: TRBD2; CDR3: CASSQGTSGKETQYF; DNA: TGTGCCAGCAGCCAGGGGACTAGCGGAAAAGAGACCCAGTACTTC
V: TRBV11-2; size: NA; J: TRBJ2-7; D: TRBD2; CDR3: CASTPAGVVYEQYF; DNA: TGTGCCAGCACACCAGCGGGAGTCGTCTACGAGCAGTACTTC
V: TRBV14; size: NA; J: TRBJ2-3; D: TRBD2; CDR3: CASSPLAGGIGDTQYF; DNA: TGTGCCAGCAGCCCCTTAGCGGGGGGGATTGGAGATACGCAGTATTTT
V: TRBV27; size: NA; J: TRBJ2-1; D: NA; CDR3: CASSPRRGNEQFF; DNA: TGTGCCAGCAGTCCACGACGAGGCAATGAGCAGTTCTTC
V: TRBV18; size: few; J: TRBJ2-2; D: NA; CDR3: CASSSRTIDTGELFF; DNA: TGTGCCAGCTCATCCCGGACTATTGACACCGGGGAGCTGTTTTTT
V: TRBV12-5; size: NA; J: TRBJ1-5; D: NA; CDR3: CASGPGGLRRNQPQHF; DNA: TGTGCTAGTGGTCCCGGGGGGCTACGGAGGAATCAGCCCCAGCATTTT
V: TRBV27; size: once; J: TRBJ1-4; D: TRBD1; CDR3: CASRYTQGAEEKLFF; DNA: TGTGCCAGCAGGTACACACAGGGGGCAGAAGAAAAACTGTTTTTT
V: TRBV13; size: NA; J: TRBJ1-1; D: NA; CDR3: CASSLLRNTEAFF; DNA: TGTGCCAGCAGCTTACTCCGTAACACTGAAGCTTTCTTT
V: TRBV5-4; size: NA; J: TRBJ2-3; D: NA; CDR3: CASSFVDRPTDTQYF; DNA: TGTGCCAGCAGCTTCGTAGACAGACCCACAGATACGCAGTATTTT
V: TRBV18; size: NA; J: TRBJ2-7; D: NA; CDR3: CASSQTVKVPYEQYF; DNA: TGTGCCAGCTCACAAACAGTAAAAGTCCCCTACGAGCAGTACTTC
V: TRBV5-1; size: NA; J: TRBJ2-7; D: TRBD2; CDR3: CASSSTLLAGGGYEQYF; DNA: TGCGCCAGCAGCTCCACCCTACTAGCGGGGGGGGGATACGAGCAGTACTTC
V: TRBV2; size: NA; J: TRBJ2-3; D: TRBD2; CDR3: CASNGLAASTDTQYF; DNA: TGTGCCAGCAACGGACTAGCGGCCTCCACAGATACGCAGTATTTT
V: TRBV25-1; size: NA; J: TRBJ1-5; D: TRBD1; CDR3: CASPTGGAGQPQHF; DNA: TGTGCCAGCCCTACAGGGGGCGCGGGTCAGCCCCAGCATTTT
V: TRBV28; size: once; J: TRBJ1-4; D: NA; CDR3: CASSLRSPATNEKLFF; DNA: TGTGCCAGCAGTTTGCGCTCACCTGCAACTAATGAAAAACTGTTTTTT
V: TRBV14; size: NA; J: TRBJ2-7; D: TRBD2; CDR3: CASSQVAAGGDEQYF; DNA: TGTGCCAGCAGCCAAGTTGCAGCGGGAGGGGACGAGCAGTACTTC
V: TRBV4-3; size: NA; J: TRBJ2-1; D: NA; CDR3: CASSQDRRGSSYNEQFF; DNA: TGCGCCAGCAGCCAAGATAGGAGGGGTTCCTCCTACAATGAGCAGTTCTTC
V: TRBV27; size: NA; J: TRBJ2-3; D: TRBD1; CDR3: CASNIGGQPRRDTQYF; DNA: TGTGCCAGCAACATTGGGGGACAGCCTCGCCGAGATACGCAGTATTTT
V: TRBV6-1; size: NA; J: TRBJ2-1; D: TRBD1; CDR3: CASTSGQGENEQFF; DNA: TGTGCCAGCACCAGCGGACAGGGTGAAAATGAGCAGTTCTTC
V: TRBV15; size: NA; J: TRBJ2-2; D: NA; CDR3: CATSREEDPRELFF; DNA: TGTGCCACCAGCAGAGAGGAGGATCCCAGGGAGCTGTTTTTT
V: TRBV5-6; size: once; J: TRBJ2-2; D: NA; CDR3: CASSCRHREHTGELFF; DNA: TGTGCCAGCAGCTGCCGCCACAGGGAACACACCGGGGAGCTGTTTTTT
V: TRBV25-1; size: NA; J: TRBJ2-5; D: TRBD1; CDR3: CASTGGMDRGLGQETQYF; DNA: TGTGCCAGCACCGGGGGGATGGACAGGGGGCTTGGCCAAGAGACCCAGTACTTC
V: TRBV4-3; size: NA; J: TRBJ2-5; D: NA; CDR3: CASSPRVPAGRGETQYF; DNA: TGCGCCAGCAGCCCAAGGGTCCCGGCGGGGCGGGGAGAGACCCAGTACTTC